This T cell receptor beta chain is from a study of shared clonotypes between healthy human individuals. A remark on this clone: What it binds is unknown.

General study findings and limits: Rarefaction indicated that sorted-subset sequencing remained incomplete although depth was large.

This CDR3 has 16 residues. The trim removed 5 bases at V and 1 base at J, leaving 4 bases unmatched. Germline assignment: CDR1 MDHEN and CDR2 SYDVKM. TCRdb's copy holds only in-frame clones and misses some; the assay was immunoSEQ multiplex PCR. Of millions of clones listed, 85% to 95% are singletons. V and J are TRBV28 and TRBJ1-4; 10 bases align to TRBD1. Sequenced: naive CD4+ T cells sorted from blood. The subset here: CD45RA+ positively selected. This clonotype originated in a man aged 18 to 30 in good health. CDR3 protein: CASSRQGAQTNEKLFF. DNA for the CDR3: TGTGCCAGCAGTCGACAGGGGGCGCAAACTAATGAAAAACTGTTTTTT.